The 9 T cell receptor beta chains reported below all come from one sample, sequenced in a study of shared clonotypes between healthy human individuals. Naive CD8 cells, CD45RO-negative and positively selected for CCR7, excluded terminally differentiated effector memory CD45RA+ cells. TCRdb's copy holds only in-frame clones and misses some; the assay was immunoSEQ multiplex PCR. The sample records around 2.1 million clones, roughly 91% being singletons. Sequencing was performed on naive CD8+ T cells from PBMCs. The receptors derive from a man aged 18 to 29 in good health. Some clones in this sample may be carry-over from other donors' samples.

A remark on this clone: The sample carries other DNA sequences with the same CDR3. The rearrangement uses TRBV28 and TRBJ2-5; the match to TRBD1 covers 7 bases. The CDR3 loop spans 13 amino acids. The trim removed 2 bases at V and 5 bases at J, leaving 2 bases unmatched. Germline CDR1 reads MDHEN; CDR2 reads SYDVKM. This chain's CDR3 is CASSLDRAETQYF. CDR3 nucleotide sequence: TGTGCCAGCAGTTTAGACAGGGCTGAGACCCAGTACTTC.

The chain is built from TRBV6-1 and TRBJ2-7; the D gene is possibly TRBD1 (6 bases). V gave up 2 bases and J gave up 2 bases, with 10 bases separating them. There are 14 residues in the CDR3. The germline CDR1 and CDR2 sequences are MNHNS and SASEGT. DNA of the CDR3: TGTGCCAGCAGTGAATCTAGGGGGACCTACGAGCAGTACTTC. It encodes CASSESRGTYEQYF.

In this sample, this clone turned up a few times. V gene TRBV9 combines with J gene TRBJ1-1; D unresolved. This CDR3 is built from 16 residues. Per germline, CDR1 SGDLS and CDR2 YYNGEE. Trimming left V 0 bases short and J 2 bases short, with 14 bases between. The DNA of the CDR3 is TGTGCCAGCAGCGTAGACCCCTTGGACGCAAACACTGAAGCTTTCTTT. This translates into CASSVDPLDANTEAFF.

V and J are TRBV28 and TRBJ2-7, with TRBD1 matching over 7 bases. CDR3 size: 14 residues. Germline-derived CDR1 and CDR2 are MDHEN and SYDVKM. The ends lost 5 bases at V and 7 bases at J; junction bases unmatched: 11. The CDR3 DNA sequence: TGTGCCAGCAGTCTCCCGGGACAGACAGGAGAGCAGTACTTC. It is translated as CASSLPGQTGEQYF.

This chain connects TRBV14 to TRBJ2-1; D is unresolved. The V and J ends lost 8 bases and 7 bases respectively, with 12 bases between them. The CDR3 runs 12 residues. Germline V gene lookup returns CDR1 SGHDN and CDR2 FVKESK. The CDR3 DNA sequence: TGTGCCAGCGGAGTTAGCCGGAATGAGCAGTTCTTC. It specifies CASGVSRNEQFF.

This chain joins TRBV19 and TRBJ2-7; the D is unclear. CDR3 length: 18 amino acids. Germline V gene data show CDR1 as LNHDA and CDR2 as SQIVND (reference sequence). Trimming cost V 5 bases and J 3 bases, with 26 bases left between them. The CDR3 coding sequence is TGTGCCAGTAGTCTAAAAATGAACCACTACGAAAGCAACTACGAGCAGTACTTC. It yields the protein CASSLKMNHYESNYEQYF.

The chain uses TRBV4-3 and TRBJ2-5; D call uncertain. The CDR3 extends over 16 amino acids. The germline gives CDR1 LGHNA, CDR2 YSLEER. The germline V and J ends were trimmed by 1 base and 4 bases, with 16 bases remaining between them. The CDR3 DNA sequence: TGCGCCAGCAGCCAAGGTCAGGAGTTAGGGCGAGAGACCCAGTACTTC. Protein product: CASSQGQELGRETQYF.

The chain couples TRBV7-9 to TRBJ2-1; TRBD2 agrees at 10 bases. The CDR3 extends over 16 amino acids. J gave up 4 bases and V 3 bases, and 6 bases lay outside the gene matches. Germline values: CDR1 SEHNR, CDR2 FQNEAQ (reference sequence). As DNA, the CDR3 is TGTGCCAGCAGCTTTAGTCGGACTAGCGGATACAATGAGCAGTTCTTC. This translates into CASSFSRTSGYNEQFF.

In DNA form, the CDR3 reads TGTGCCAGCAGTTTAGGCGCTGGCACCGGGGAGCTGTTTTTT. This gives the protein CASSLGAGTGELFF. The chain couples TRBV25-1 to TRBJ2-2; no definite D call. Germline lookup yields CDR1 MGHDK and CDR2 SYGVNS. The CDR3 totals 14 residues. The V and J ends lost 5 bases and 4 bases respectively, with 11 bases between them. The full variable domain, in which reference TRBV25-1 and TRBJ2-2 provide the parts outside the CDR3, is EADIYQTPRYLVIGTGKKITLECSQTMGHDKMYWYQQDPGMELHLIHYSYGVNSTEKGDLSSESTVSRIRTEHFPLTLESARPSHTSQYLCASSLGAGTGELFFGEGSRLTVL.